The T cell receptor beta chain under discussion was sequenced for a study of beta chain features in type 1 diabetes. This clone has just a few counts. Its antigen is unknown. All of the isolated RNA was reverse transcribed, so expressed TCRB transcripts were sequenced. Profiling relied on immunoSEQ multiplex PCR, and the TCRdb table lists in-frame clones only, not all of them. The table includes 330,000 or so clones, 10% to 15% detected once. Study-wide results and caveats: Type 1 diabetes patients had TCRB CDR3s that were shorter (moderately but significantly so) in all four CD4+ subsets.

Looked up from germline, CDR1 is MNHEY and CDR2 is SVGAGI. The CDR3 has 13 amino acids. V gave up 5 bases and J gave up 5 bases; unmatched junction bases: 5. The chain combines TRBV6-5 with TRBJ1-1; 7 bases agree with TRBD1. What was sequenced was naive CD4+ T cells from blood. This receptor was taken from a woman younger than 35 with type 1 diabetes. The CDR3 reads CASSPIRGTEAFF. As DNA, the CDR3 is TGTGCCAGCAGTCCCATCAGGGGGACTGAAGCTTTCTTT.